The 28 T cell receptor beta chains reported below all come from one sample, sequenced in a study of T cells in Graves' hyperthyroidism and ophthalmopathy. There were TCR beta CDR3 regions amplified from RNA transcripts. The HTBI primer set was used in a first-round RT-PCR of the TCR CDR3. Using its own MiXCR run on the multiplex PCR reads, TCRdb lists one record per CDR3 protein. This sample has 310,000 or so distinct CDR3 sequences, with around 15% found just once. The sample consisted of blood. The receptors derive from a woman aged 55-69 years with Graves' ophthalmopathy.

This clonotype was detected many times. This chain connects TRBV3-1 to TRBJ2-7; TRBD2 matches at 7 bases. The CDR3 is made up of 15 amino acids. Germline lookup yields CDR1 LGHDT and CDR2 YNNKEL (reference sequence). The V and J ends lost 4 bases and 2 bases, in that order; junction bases with no gene match: 8. The CDR3 DNA sequence: TGTGCCAGCAGCCCCTCTAGCGGTTCTACCTACGAGCAGTACTTC. Translation: CASSPSSGSTYEQYF.

This clonotype was seen a few times. V and J are TRBV29-1 and TRBJ1-2; D gene ambiguous. Trimming shortened V by 8 bases and J by 8 bases, and 21 bases separated the two germline ends. This CDR3 has 13 amino acids. Germline-derived CDR1 and CDR2 are SQVTM and ANQGSEA. CDR3 DNA sequence: TGCAGCACTGATGACGTGGAAGGCAGCGGCTACACCTTC. Protein: CSTDDVEGSGYTF.

This clonotype has ten or more counts. The rearrangement links TRBV29-1 to TRBJ1-1; D gene unclear. The germline V gene encodes CDR1 SQVTM and CDR2 ANQGSEA. Trimming pared 2 bases from V and 11 bases from J, leaving 15 bases between. The CDR3 totals 12 residues. In DNA, the CDR3 is TGCAGCGTTGAATTTGCGGGCACTGGGGCTTTCTTT. Its protein is CSVEFAGTGAFF.

This clonotype was observed at least ten times. The chain combines TRBV4-3 with TRBJ1-1; no reliable D call. Germline V gene lookup returns CDR1 LGHNA and CDR2 YSLEER. V dropped 0 bases and J dropped 8 bases, with 10 bases sitting between them. The CDR3 extends over 13 amino acids. In DNA, the CDR3 is TGCGCCAGCAGCCAAGATGACGGTACCGAAGCTTTCTTT. Amino acids: CASSQDDGTEAFF.

At least ten counts were recorded for this clonotype. The V call is TRBV7-3, the J call TRBJ2-1; 8 nucleotides line up with TRBD1. This CDR3 is built from 15 residues. J gave up 1 base and V 5 bases, and 4 bases lay outside the gene matches. The germline V gene has CDR1 SGHTA and CDR2 FQGTGA. CDR3 region: CASSADRVSYNEQFF. The CDR3, as DNA: TGTGCCAGCAGCGCGGACAGGGTGTCCTACAATGAGCAGTTCTTC.

This clonotype came up many times. The rearrangement joins TRBV4-3 to TRBJ2-5; the match to TRBD1 covers 9 bases. Trimming took 6 bases from V and 5 from J; bases not matched to a gene: 10. CDR3 length equals 15 residues. Per the germline V gene, CDR1 is LGHNA and CDR2 is YSLEER. In nucleotides, the CDR3 is TGCGCCAGCAGTCGTCGGACAGGGGTCGCCGAGACCCAGTACTTC. Encoded protein: CASSRRTGVAETQYF.

This clonotype occurred many times. The J gene is TRBJ1-2, the V gene TRBV12-3 or TRBV12-4; D is undetermined. This CDR3 has 14 amino acids. Deletions cut 7 bases from V and 0 bases from J, with 12 bases between. CDR3 loop: CASTSSGTNYGYTF. CDR3 coding DNA: TGTGCCAGCACATCCAGCGGAACTAACTATGGCTACACCTTC.

The chain is built from TRBV12-3 or TRBV12-4 and TRBJ1-2; 7 bases are shared with TRBD1. CDR3 length: 16 amino acids. V was clipped by 5 bases and J by 0 bases; unmatched bases: 9. CDR3 nucleotides: TGTGCCAGCAGTAAATCCGGGACAGTAACTAACTATGGCTACACCTTC. It specifies CASSKSGTVTNYGYTF.

This clonotype was picked up a small number of times. V is TRBV6-5 and J is TRBJ1-2; no clear D. From germline, CDR1 is MNHEY and CDR2 SVGAGI. The CDR3 loop spans 13 amino acids. The germline V and J ends were trimmed by 3 bases and 6 bases, with 11 bases remaining between them. CDR3 in DNA: TGTGCCAGCAGTTATTTTCAATCAGATGGCTACACCTTC. It codes for CASSYFQSDGYTF.

The J gene is TRBJ2-2, the V gene TRBV5-4, with a weak D call TRBD2 (6 bases). The CDR3 extends over 15 amino acids. V was clipped by 1 base and J by 6 bases, with 13 bases between them. Germline CDR1 is SGHNT and CDR2 is YYREEE (reference sequence). As DNA, the CDR3 is TGTGCCAGCAGCTTGACGGGAGTGAATTCCGGGGAGCTGTTTTTT. It yields the protein CASSLTGVNSGELFF.

Note on this clonotype: Relative to the germline gene, one junction end is altered; a read error may explain this. The chain carries TRBV7-6 and TRBJ1-3; 7 nucleotides line up with TRBD1. The CDR3 is 16 amino acids. CDR1 SGHVS and CDR2 FNYEAQ come from the germline V gene. Here the CDR3 DNA reads TGTGCCAGCAGTTTAGACAGGGCATACACTGGAAACACCATATATTTT. Amino acid sequence: CASSLDRAYTGNTIYF. Combining the CDR3 with reference TRBV7-6 and TRBJ1-3 gives the whole variable domain GAGVSQSPRYKVTKRGQDVALRCDPISGHVSLYWYRQALGQGPEFLTYFNYEAQQDKSGLPNDRFSAERPEGSISTLTIQRTEQRDSAMYRCASSLDRAYTGNTIYFGEGSWLTVV.

This clonotype was picked up a small number of times. V and J are TRBV6-4 and TRBJ1-2; possibly TRBD1 for D (6 bases). V was trimmed by 2 bases and J by 7 bases, leaving 17 bases between them. Germline CDR1 is MRHNA and CDR2 is SNTAGT. The CDR3 covers 15 residues. CDR3 in DNA: TGTGCCAGCAGTGACCCATCGACAGGCGTGGGTGGCTACACCTTC. Its protein product is CASSDPSTGVGGYTF.

This clonotype was observed a handful of times. The chain recombines TRBV28 with TRBJ2-1; 9 nucleotides line up with TRBD2. Germline CDR1 and CDR2: MDHEN and SYDVKM. With V trimmed by 3 bases and J by 5 bases, 5 bases remained unmatched. The CDR3 totals 15 residues. CDR3: CASSFLAGDDNEQFF. In DNA, the CDR3 is TGTGCCAGCAGTTTTTTAGCGGGAGACGACAATGAGCAGTTCTTC.

This clonotype occurred many times. This chain joins TRBV7-8 and TRBJ2-1; 10 bases are shared with TRBD2. Trimming took 4 bases from V and 2 from J; bases not matched to a gene: 8. Germline loops: CDR1 SGHVS, CDR2 FQNEAQ. This CDR3 is built from 17 residues. Here the CDR3 reads CASSSQSSGRAYNEQFF. For the CDR3, the DNA is TGTGCCAGCAGCTCTCAATCTAGCGGGAGAGCCTACAATGAGCAGTTCTTC.

The V gene is TRBV7-2, the J gene TRBJ1-2, with D unresolved. The germline V gene has CDR1 SGHTA and CDR2 FQGNSA. V lost 3 bases, J lost 4 bases, and 3 bases lay in between. This CDR3 contains 11 residues. CDR3 loop: CASSFRYGYTF. CDR3 DNA: TGTGCCAGCAGCTTTCGCTATGGCTACACCTTC.

This clonotype occurred a few times. This sequence joins TRBV5-5 and TRBJ2-5, with TRBD1 matching 7 bases. Losses at the gene ends were 2 bases for V and 4 bases for J; bases not matched to a gene: 5. The CDR3 runs 14 residues. Looked up from germline, CDR1 is SGHKS and CDR2 is YYEKEE (reference sequence). The CDR3 DNA is TGTGCCAGCAGCTTTACAGGGGTCCGAGAGACCCAGTACTTC. Protein product: CASSFTGVRETQYF. The entire variable domain, with the rest obtained from reference TRBV5-5 and TRBJ2-5, is as follows: DAGVTQSPTHLIKTRGQQVTLRCSPISGHKSVSWYQQVLGQGPQFIFQYYEKEERGRGNFPDRFSARQFPNYSSELNVNALLLGDSALYLCASSFTGVRETQYFGPGTRLLVL.

This clonotype has a count of ten or more. This rearrangement joins TRBV27 to TRBJ2-2; TRBD2 matches at 9 bases. This CDR3 has 16 amino acids. Trimming removed 6 bases from V and 6 bases from J; junction bases left unmatched: 11. Per germline, CDR1 MNHEY and CDR2 SMNVEV (reference sequence). The DNA for the CDR3 is TGTGCCAGCAGCCCCTTTAGCGGGAGCGGGTCCGGGGAGCTGTTTTTT. Amino acids: CASSPFSGSGSGELFF.

This clonotype was seen a handful of times. V gene TRBV6-2 or TRBV6-3 combines with J gene TRBJ2-3; D is uncertain. This CDR3 spans 13 amino acids. Germline V CDR1 and CDR2: MNHEY, SVGEGT. Trimming cost V 4 bases and J 10 bases, with 15 bases left between them. The CDR3 nucleotides read TGTGCCAGCAGTTCCCTCTTGACGTCGGCGCAGTATTTT. Protein sequence: CASSSLLTSAQYF.

The rearrangement uses TRBV19 and TRBJ2-2; no definite D call. V lost 3 bases to trimming and J lost 3 bases, with 14 bases between them. The CDR3 spans 16 residues. Germline V lookup: CDR1 LNHDA, CDR2 SQIVND (reference sequence). CDR3 region: CASSINSLKDTGELFF. For the CDR3, the DNA is TGTGCCAGTAGTATTAATAGCCTCAAGGACACCGGGGAGCTGTTTTTT.

This clonotype came up many times. The J gene is TRBJ1-2, the V gene TRBV7-9; D gene uncertain. Germline V gives CDR1 SEHNR, CDR2 FQNEAQ (reference sequence). This CDR3 contains 13 residues. The V end was cut by 0 bases, the J end by 8 bases, with 10 bases between. The CDR3 DNA follows: TGTGCCAGCAGCTTAGCCACATTAGGAGGCTACACCTTC. Protein sequence: CASSLATLGGYTF.

The V and J genes are TRBV5-1 and TRBJ1-3; maybe TRBD1 (5 bases). Per the germline V gene, CDR1 is SGHRS and CDR2 is YFSETQ. This CDR3 is 16 amino acids long. V was pared by 2 bases and J by 0 bases, with 12 bases between. Written as DNA, the CDR3 is TGCGCCAGCAGCTTCGGTGAGGGGCCCTCTGGAAACACCATATATTTT. Translation: CASSFGEGPSGNTIYF.

This clonotype was recorded a few times. The chain is built from TRBV29-1 and TRBJ1-1, with D hard to call. V was trimmed by 5 bases and J by 5 bases, leaving 6 bases between them. This CDR3 has 10 residues. CDR1 and CDR2 from the germline V gene are SQVTM and ANQGSEA. Here the CDR3 reads CSVQITEAFF. For the CDR3, the DNA is TGCAGCGTTCAAATAACTGAAGCTTTCTTT.

This clonotype was found many times. The chain has TRBV18 and TRBJ1-5, with D unclear. The CDR3 extends over 17 amino acids. Trimming stripped 6 bases from V and 2 bases from J, with 20 bases between. The germline gives CDR1 KGHSH, CDR2 LQKENI. The CDR3 bases are TGTGCCAGCTCCCCAAGGTGGTCTGGGAACGGCAATCAGCCCCAGCATTTT. Translation gives CASSPRWSGNGNQPQHF.

The table lists this clonotype with a few counts. V usage is TRBV5-1 and J usage is TRBJ2-5; D is possibly TRBD1 or TRBD2 (6 bases each). CDR3 length: 16 amino acids. CDR1 and CDR2 (germline): SGHRS, YFSETQ. V was clipped by 3 bases and J by 2 bases, with 17 bases between them. The CDR3 loop is CASSSNRAGPQETQYF. Written as DNA, the CDR3 is TGCGCCAGCAGCTCGAACAGGGCGGGGCCGCAAGAGACCCAGTACTTC.

The chain is built from TRBV7-9 and TRBJ2-1; TRBD2 matches at 15 bases. The CDR3 spans 17 residues. V trimming: 6 bases; J trimming: 7 bases; junction bases outside the gene matches: 10. The germline CDR1 and CDR2 sequences are SEHNR and FQNEAQ (reference sequence). The CDR3 sequence is CASRERGLAGGRNEQFF. The CDR3 bases are TGTGCCAGCAGAGAAAGAGGACTAGCGGGAGGGAGGAATGAGCAGTTCTTC.

This clonotype has ten or more counts. V usage is TRBV3-2 and J usage is TRBJ1-6; the table calls TRBD1, which could not be checked here. TRBV3-2 is an annotated pseudogene. The CDR3 consists of 18 residues. The DNA for the CDR3 is TGTGCCAGCAGCCAAGGAAAACCGGGACAGGGGCGTATTTCACCCCTCCACTTT. Translated, it gives CASSQGKPGQGRISPLHF.

This clonotype was seen a few times. This chain joins TRBV5-6 and TRBJ1-1; 8 bases are shared with TRBD1. Trimming at V came to 3 bases and at J to 4 bases, leaving 2 bases not matched to a gene. The CDR3 is 13 residues long. Germline assignment: CDR1 SGHDT and CDR2 YYEEEE. The CDR3 bases are TGTGCCAGCAGCTGGGACAGGTTCACTGAAGCTTTCTTT. Its translation: CASSWDRFTEAFF.

This clonotype was detected a few times. The chain joins TRBV9 to TRBJ1-2, with TRBD1 matching over 10 bases. CDR1 and CDR2 (germline): SGDLS, YYNGEE. This CDR3 contains 13 residues. Trimming at V came to 4 bases and at J to 6 bases, leaving 3 bases not matched to a gene. This CDR3 reads CASSPGQGDGYTF. The DNA of the CDR3 is TGTGCCAGCAGCCCCGGACAGGGGGATGGCTACACCTTC. Using reference TRBV9 and TRBJ1-2 for the parts outside the CDR3, the full variable domain is DSGVTQTPKHLITATGQRVTLRCSPRSGDLSVYWYQQSLDQGLQFLIQYYNGEERAKGNILERFSAQQFPDLHSELNLSSLELGDSALYFCASSPGQGDGYTFGSGTRLTVV.